These 15 T cell receptor beta chains were sequenced from one sample in a study of metastatic and nonmetastatic thyroid tumors. All patients were untreated before thyroid surgery. TCRdb reanalyzed the PCR reads via MiXCR. In the table there are 25,000 or so clones, about a quarter of which are singletons. Sequencing was done on a sample of blood. Receptors were obtained from a female donor with papillary thyroid cancer or a benign thyroid nodule (not recorded which). Some clones in this sample may be carry-over from other donors' samples.

At least ten counts were recorded for this clone. The chain combines TRBV15 with TRBJ1-5; D uncertain. The CDR3 spans 20 residues. V was clipped by 5 bases and J by 0 bases, with 26 bases between them. Germline values: CDR1 LNHNV, CDR2 YYDKDF (reference sequence). The CDR3 reads CATSVKPPGGEGYSNQPQHF. In DNA form, the CDR3 reads TGTGCCACCAGCGTAAAACCCCCGGGAGGCGAGGGATATAGCAATCAGCCCCAGCATTTT. Full variable domain (rest looked up from reference TRBV15 and TRBJ1-5): DAMVIQNPRYQVTQFGKPVTLSCSQTLNHNVMYWYQQKSSQAPKLLFHYYDKDFNNEADTPDNFQSRRPNTSFCFLDIRSPGLGDTAMYLCATSVKPPGGEGYSNQPQHFGDGTRLSIL.

The V and J genes are TRBV28 and TRBJ1-5; no definite D call. V was trimmed by 6 bases and J by 3 bases, leaving 18 bases between them. Per the germline V gene, CDR1 is MDHEN and CDR2 is SYDVKM. The CDR3 loop spans 16 amino acids. For the CDR3, the DNA is TGTGCCAGCAGGGCCGGGCTGACAAGGGACAATCAGCCCCAGCATTTT. The encoded protein is CASRAGLTRDNQPQHF.

The chain couples TRBV20-1 to TRBJ1-5; weak D call: TRBD1 (5 bases). V lost 3 bases, J lost 4 bases, and 10 bases lay in between. The CDR3 loop spans 13 amino acids. Looked up from germline, CDR1 is DFQATT and CDR2 is SNEGSKA (reference sequence). CDR3 protein: CSARGDGNQPQHF. The DNA of the CDR3 is TGCAGTGCTAGGGGGGACGGTAATCAGCCCCAGCATTTT.

This clone counts as medium-sized. V and J are TRBV27 and TRBJ1-2; unclear D gene. Germline values: CDR1 MNHEY, CDR2 SMNVEV (reference sequence). Between the trimmed V and J ends, which lost 5 bases and 1 base, there was a span of 8 bases. The CDR3 contains 13 residues. The CDR3 protein is CASSKRRNYGYTF. In DNA form, the CDR3 reads TGTGCCAGCAGTAAAAGACGTAACTATGGCTACACCTTC.

This clone was counted between two and nine times. A much larger clone differs from this one at a single base, so this may be a read error. The rearrangement uses TRBV19 and TRBJ2-1; the match to TRBD2 covers 7 bases. The CDR3 is 18 amino acids. The germline V gene encodes CDR1 LNHDA and CDR2 SQIVND (reference sequence). Unmatched junction bases numbered 17, after V lost 7 bases and J lost 2 bases. The CDR3 DNA reads as TGTGCCAGTACTATGGGGGGGGGACCCAGGGTACCCTACAATGAGCAGTTCTTC. This sequence encodes CASTMGGGPRVPYNEQFF.

This clone rates as medium-sized. The chain recombines TRBV11-2 with TRBJ2-7; 7 bases agree with TRBD2. The CDR3 has 14 residues. Looked up from germline, CDR1 is SGHAT and CDR2 is FQNNGV. V trimming: 8 bases; J trimming: 3 bases; junction bases outside the gene matches: 10. CDR3 in DNA: TGTGCCAGCGCCGACCCCGCGGGAGTCTACGAGCAGTACTTC. It specifies CASADPAGVYEQYF.

This clone was picked up a small number of times. V is TRBV6-1 and J is TRBJ2-2; 7 nucleotides line up with TRBD2. Losses at the gene ends were 8 bases for V and 4 bases for J; bases not matched to a gene: 7. Germline V CDR1 and CDR2: MNHNS, SASEGT. The CDR3 is made up of 14 amino acids. DNA of the CDR3: TGTGCCAGCCCGATGGGAGGGGTCACCGGGGAGCTGTTTTTT. Translated, it gives CASPMGGVTGELFF.

This clone was counted a few times. The J gene is TRBJ2-1, the V gene TRBV5-5; the D gene could be TRBD1 or TRBD2 (6 bases each). The germline gives CDR1 SGHKS, CDR2 YYEKEE (reference sequence). CDR3 length: 14 residues. Deletions cut 5 bases from V and 11 bases from J, with 20 bases between. The CDR3 reads CASSPAMGGSQQFF. The DNA of the CDR3 is TGTGCCAGCAGTCCAGCCATGGGGGGCTCCCAGCAGTTCTTC.

The chain combines TRBV12-3 or TRBV12-4 with TRBJ1-1; D remains unclear. The CDR3 has 14 residues. V was clipped by 4 bases and J by 3 bases, with 12 bases between them. CDR3 loop: CASSSYSSYTEAFF. Written as DNA, the CDR3 is TGTGCCAGCAGTTCCTACAGCAGCTACACTGAAGCTTTCTTT.

The rearrangement joins TRBV11-1 to TRBJ1-1, with D unresolved. Trimming stripped 4 bases from V and 5 bases from J, with 20 bases between. This CDR3 spans 16 amino acids. Germline V gene sequence: CDR1 SGHAT, CDR2 FQDESV (reference sequence). The CDR3 loop is CASSSREAPLGTEAFF. The CDR3 nucleotides read TGTGCCAGCAGCTCACGGGAGGCTCCCCTGGGGACTGAAGCTTTCTTT.

This clone was counted ten times or more. The V and J genes are TRBV5-4 and TRBJ1-6; 7 nucleotides line up with TRBD1. The ends lost 4 bases at V and 11 bases at J; junction bases unmatched: 9. Germline CDR1 and CDR2: SGHNT and YYREEE (reference sequence). The length of the CDR3 is 14 residues. The CDR3 is CASSQGQRNPPLHF. CDR3 in DNA: TGTGCCAGCAGCCAGGGACAGAGGAATCCACCCCTCCACTTT.

This clone was observed once. The rearrangement links TRBV5-1 to TRBJ2-2; D possibly matches TRBD1 or TRBD2 (5 bases each). CDR3 length: 17 residues. From germline, CDR1 is SGHRS and CDR2 YFSETQ. Trimming removed 3 bases at V and 1 base at J, with 16 bases between. As DNA, the CDR3 is TGCGCCAGCAGCTCGCTGGGGGTATCGGTGAACACCGGGGAGCTGTTTTTT. This gives the protein CASSSLGVSVNTGELFF.

A few counts support this clone. This chain joins TRBV27 and TRBJ2-7; no clear D gene. CDR3 length equals 12 residues. Trimming removed 5 bases at V and 9 bases at J, with 14 bases between. Germline assignment: CDR1 MNHEY and CDR2 SMNVEV (reference sequence). CDR3 protein: CASSHPPVLQYV. In DNA form, the CDR3 reads TGTGCCAGCAGTCACCCGCCGGTCCTGCAGTACGTC.

This clone has at least ten counts. V gene TRBV28 combines with J gene TRBJ2-5; D is tentatively TRBD1 or TRBD2 (6 bases each). CDR3 length: 14 amino acids. Germline lookup yields CDR1 MDHEN and CDR2 SYDVKM. Trimming left V 6 bases short and J 5 bases short, with 16 bases between. The CDR3 here is CASSGAEGVETQYF. The CDR3 DNA sequence: TGTGCCAGCAGCGGGGCGGAGGGGGTGGAGACCCAGTACTTC.

In its sample, this clone was seen a few times. DNA of the CDR3: TGTGCCAGCAGTACGGAGGGCTATGGCTACACCTTC. Protein: CASSTEGYGYTF. This chain connects TRBV6-1 to TRBJ1-2; D is unclear. Per the germline V gene, CDR1 is MNHNS and CDR2 is SASEGT. V was trimmed by 5 bases and J by 4 bases, leaving 8 bases between them. The CDR3 loop spans 12 amino acids.